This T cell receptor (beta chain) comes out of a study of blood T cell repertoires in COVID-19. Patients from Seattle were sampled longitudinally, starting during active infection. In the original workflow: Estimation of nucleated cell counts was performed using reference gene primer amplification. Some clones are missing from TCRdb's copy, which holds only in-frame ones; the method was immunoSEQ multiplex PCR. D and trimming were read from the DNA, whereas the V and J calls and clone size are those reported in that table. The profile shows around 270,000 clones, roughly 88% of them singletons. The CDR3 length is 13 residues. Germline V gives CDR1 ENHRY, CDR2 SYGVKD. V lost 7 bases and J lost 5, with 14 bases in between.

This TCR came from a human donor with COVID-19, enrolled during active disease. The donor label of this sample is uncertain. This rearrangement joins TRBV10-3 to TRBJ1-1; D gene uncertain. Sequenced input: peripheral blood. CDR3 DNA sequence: TGTGCCATCACCCCGTCGGAGGGAACTGAAGCTTTCTTT. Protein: CAITPSEGTEAFF.